The 10 T cell receptor beta chains reported below all come from one sample, sequenced in a study of post-analysis software for immune sequencing data. Unique molecular identifiers tagged the TCR beta cDNA libraries. MiXCR, run by TCRdb on the PCR reads, gives a single entry per CDR3 protein. Here the sample spans about 160,000 distinct CDR3 sequences, under 40% being singletons. The sample here was blood, taken after autologous hematopoietic stem cell transplantation. These receptors came from a girl under 18 with multiple sclerosis.

This clonotype was detected only a few times. The chain couples TRBV2 to TRBJ2-6; 11 bases align to TRBD1. CDR3 length: 19 residues. The ends lost 5 bases at V and 0 bases at J; junction bases unmatched: 9. Germline V gives CDR1 SNHLY, CDR2 FYNNEI. DNA for the CDR3: TGTGCCAGCAGTCATGAGGATGGGACAGGGGGCTCTGGGGCCAACGTCCTGACTTTC. Protein product: CASSHEDGTGGSGANVLTF.

V usage is TRBV20-1 and J usage is TRBJ2-7, with 8 nucleotides matching TRBD2. Germline V gene data show CDR1 as DFQATT and CDR2 as SNEGSKA (reference sequence). This CDR3 spans 17 amino acids. Unmatched junction bases numbered 10, after V lost 0 bases and J lost 0 bases. CDR3 in DNA: TGCAGTGCTAGAGAGGGTCCGGGCGGGAGGACCTCCTACGAGCAGTACTTC. This encodes CSAREGPGGRTSYEQYF.

This chain uses TRBV7-8 with TRBJ1-5, with D possibly matching TRBD1 (6 bases). The length of the CDR3 is 14 residues. Germline CDR1 is SGHVS and CDR2 is FQNEAQ. Trimming cost V 5 bases and J 7 bases, with 15 bases left between them. The CDR3 nucleotides read TGTGCCAGCAGCCCTGACAGGCGGAGGCAGCCCCAGCATTTT. Translating it yields CASSPDRRRQPQHF.

This sequence joins TRBV5-1 and TRBJ1-2, with 9 bases identical to TRBD1. CDR1 is SGHRS and CDR2 is YFSETQ in the germline V gene. Trimming removed 4 bases from V and 5 bases from J; junction bases left unmatched: 6. The CDR3 is made up of 14 amino acids. DNA of the CDR3: TGCGCCAGCAGCCGGGACAGGGTTAGTTATGGCTACACCTTC. Translated: CASSRDRVSYGYTF. Variable domain in full (rest from reference TRBV5-1 and TRBJ1-2): KAGVTQTPRYLIKTRGQQVTLSCSPISGHRSVSWYQQTPGQGLQFLFEYFSETQRNKGNFPGRFSGRQFSNSRSEMNVSTLELGDSALYLCASSRDRVSYGYTFGSGTRLTVV.

This chain uses TRBV18 with TRBJ1-2, with TRBD1 matching over 9 bases. This CDR3 is 15 amino acids long. The V and J ends lost 2 bases and 6 bases, in that order; junction bases with no gene match: 7. Germline CDR1 KGHSH, CDR2 LQKENI. The CDR3 DNA reads as TGTGCCAGCTCACCAATCGGGACAGGGAGAAATGGCTACACCTTC. It codes for CASSPIGTGRNGYTF.

This clonotype was detected a few times. It may be a read error: a sequence one base away is much more abundant. The V call is TRBV5-6, the J call TRBJ2-7; maybe TRBD2 (6 bases). The CDR3 loop spans 14 amino acids. Germline V lookup: CDR1 SGHDT, CDR2 YYEEEE. This CDR3 is CAGSSVGGTYEQYF. The CDR3 DNA sequence: TGTGCCGGCAGCTCAGTGGGGGGAACCTACGAGCAGTACTTC.

The CDR3 loop reads CASRRRGQGYEQYF. The CDR3 DNA reads TGTGCCAGCAGACGGCGTGGACAGGGGTACGAGCAGTACTTC. V is TRBV12-3 or TRBV12-4 and J is TRBJ2-7, with 9 bases fitting TRBD1. Unmatched junction bases numbered 7, after V lost 6 bases and J lost 4 bases. The CDR3 has 14 residues.

This clonotype has more than one count but fewer than ten. The chain joins TRBV2 to TRBJ1-2; D gene unclear. The CDR3 has 14 residues. Germline V gene sequence: CDR1 SNHLY, CDR2 FYNNEI. The ends were cut back, 0 bases at V and 4 bases at J, with 9 bases in the middle. DNA for the CDR3: TGTGCCAGCAGTGAAGCGCAGACTATCTATGGCTACACCTTC. Its protein is CASSEAQTIYGYTF. The full variable domain, in which reference TRBV2 and TRBJ1-2 provide the parts outside the CDR3, is EPEVTQTPSHQVTQMGQEVILRCVPISNHLYFYWYRQILGQKVEFLVSFYNNEISEKSEIFDDQFSVERPDGSNFTLKIRSTKLEDSAMYFCASSEAQTIYGYTFGSGTRLTVV.

Concerning this clonotype: Since a much larger clone is just one base distant, this may be a read error. This chain joins TRBV7-8 and TRBJ2-3, with D possibly matching TRBD2 (5 bases). The CDR3 is 12 residues long. Germline loops: CDR1 SGHVS, CDR2 FQNEAQ. With 2 bases removed from V and 14 bases from J, the gap between germline ends came to 14 bases. CDR3 nucleotides: TGTGCCAGCAGCTTATCGCTTGACTACCCGTATTTT. Translation: CASSLSLDYPYF.

The sample holds a few counts of this clonotype. The chain recombines TRBV15 with TRBJ1-1; possible D gene TRBD1, 5 bases. Germline V gene data show CDR1 as LNHNV and CDR2 as YYDKDF (reference sequence). With 5 bases removed from V and 1 base from J, the gap between germline ends came to 14 bases. CDR3 length: 15 amino acids. CDR3 protein: CATSGSLGANTEAFF. CDR3 nucleotide sequence: TGTGCCACCAGCGGTTCTCTAGGGGCGAACACTGAAGCTTTCTTT.